This entry lists 3 T cell receptor beta chains sequenced from one sample in a study of graft-versus-host responses after intestinal transplantation. Sequenced by immunoSEQ multiplex PCR; TCRdb stores in-frame clones only, minus some. Of under 150,000 clones listed, around 93% were seen once; the top ten hold approximately 0.11%. These receptors' targets are unknown. This specimen consisted of unstimulated CD4+ T cells sorted from spleen or lymph node cells, obtained before intestinal transplant. Receptors originate from a human donor who received an intestinal transplant.

The V call is TRBV5-1, the J call TRBJ2-3; 8 bases fit TRBD2. This CDR3 spans 15 amino acids. V shed 4 bases and J 4 bases; nucleotides not matched to a gene: 8. Germline assignment: CDR1 SGHRS and CDR2 YFSETQ. The chain's CDR3 is CASSREGLAADTQYF. CDR3 nucleotides: TGCGCCAGCAGCCGGGAGGGGCTAGCGGCAGATACGCAGTATTTT.

This clone was detected only once. V and J are TRBV5-1 and TRBJ2-3, with 7 bases aligning to TRBD1. V lost 3 bases, J lost 6 bases, and 4 bases stayed unmatched. The CDR3 has 13 residues. Germline V CDR1 and CDR2: SGHRS, YFSETQ. CDR3 loop: CASSSDRVDTQYF. The CDR3 coding sequence is TGCGCCAGCAGCTCCGACAGGGTTGATACGCAGTATTTT. Combining the CDR3 with reference TRBV5-1 and TRBJ2-3 gives the whole variable domain KAGVTQTPRYLIKTRGQQVTLSCSPISGHRSVSWYQQTPGQGLQFLFEYFSETQRNKGNFPGRFSGRQFSNSRSEMNVSTLELGDSALYLCASSSDRVDTQYFGPGTRLTVL.

The chain combines TRBV25-1 with TRBJ2-3; D perhaps matches TRBD1 (6 bases). This CDR3 has 13 amino acids. Germline V gives CDR1 MGHDK, CDR2 SYGVNS. V lost 3 bases and J lost 3, with 7 bases in between. The chain's CDR3 is CASSDRGTDTQYF. In nucleotides, the CDR3 is TGTGCCAGCAGTGACAGGGGTACAGATACGCAGTATTTT.